This T cell receptor beta chain is drawn from a study of blood T cell repertoires in COVID-19. At the level of the study: The United States, Italy and Spain provided the acute and convalescent COVID-19 samples. From T cells, B-cell-depleted T cells, or PBMCs came the material, which was cDNA or gDNA.

Authors' analysis steps: Amplifying reference gene primers gave estimates of nucleated cell counts. Profiled with immunoSEQ multiplex PCR; TCRdb holds only in-frame clones, not every one. Clone size and the V and J calls come from that table; the DNA yielded D and trimming. The sample shows just under 350,000 clones, 75% to 90% of them seen only once. Enrollment of patients from Seattle took place during active infection, with longitudinal follow-up. CDR3 size: 14 residues. Germline V gene lookup returns CDR1 SEHNR and CDR2 FQNEAQ (reference sequence). The J segment lost 1 base and the V segment lost 7 bases, leaving 7 bases of the junction unmatched.

The sample comprised peripheral blood. This TCR was recovered from a woman between 50 and 59 years old with COVID-19, enrolled during active disease. V and J are TRBV7-9 and TRBJ2-7; 7 bases line up with TRBD2. The CDR3 DNA reads TGTGCCAGCATCCAGACTAGCCGTTCCTACGAGCAGTACTTC. Residues: CASIQTSRSYEQYF.